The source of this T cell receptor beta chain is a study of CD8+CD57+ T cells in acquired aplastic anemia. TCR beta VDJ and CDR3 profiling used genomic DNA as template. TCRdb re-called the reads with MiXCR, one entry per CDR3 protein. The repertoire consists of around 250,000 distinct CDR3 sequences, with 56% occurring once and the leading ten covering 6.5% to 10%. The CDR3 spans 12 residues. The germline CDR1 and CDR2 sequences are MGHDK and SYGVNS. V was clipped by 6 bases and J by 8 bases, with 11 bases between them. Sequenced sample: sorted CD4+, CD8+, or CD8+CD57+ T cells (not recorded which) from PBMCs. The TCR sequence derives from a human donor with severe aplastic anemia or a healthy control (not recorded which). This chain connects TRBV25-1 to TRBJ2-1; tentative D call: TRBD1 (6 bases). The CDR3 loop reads CASRKQGDEQFF. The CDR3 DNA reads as TGTGCCAGCAGAAAACAGGGTGATGAGCAGTTCTTC.